Sequencing of this TCR beta chain was carried out in a study of T cell responses to AZD1222 COVID-19 vaccine (dated by TCRdb to the early 2020s). In the study overall: AZD1222 recipients given second doses at about 4 weeks or at about 12 weeks were pooled, since spike-specific TCR depth and breadth were not found to differ between the two schedules. A total of more than 230 trial participants underwent TCR sequencing, of whom about 210 had received two doses of AZD1222 and 26 had received two doses of the MenACWY control vaccine. Trial participants were enrolled into age subgroups of 18-55, 56-69 and 70-plus years, which contained approximately 150, 28 and 58 TCR-sequenced participants, respectively.

The CDR3 regions of human TCRbeta chains were analyzed by immunosequencing. As for how the authors treated the data: Repertoire TCRs were checked for matches against a reference library of SARS-CoV-2-specific TCRs that had been generated using the MIRA antigen-specificity platform. Breadth meant the fraction of unique TCRs that were SARS-CoV-2-associated, whereas depth meant the fraction of total T cells that were SARS-CoV-2-associated. Each spike-specific TCR was assigned to its reactive spike region and to a CD4 or CD8 class using the MIRA data. Log10-transformed breadth and depth values were compared by one-way ANOVA with Sidak's multiple comparisons tests. TCRdb retrieved this table from immuneACCESS and kept in-frame rearrangements only. Not all clones are present; in checked studies, unresolved V genes account for under half, and no reason is known for the remainder. The V and J calls and clone size come from that table; D and trimming were worked out from the DNA. In this sample the table shows 130,000 or so clones, roughly 89% of which occur a single time. The ten largest clones capture 5.4% of the sample.

About this clone: The target of this receptor is not known. No quality values exist for individual bases; no much larger clone is one base distant.

V was cut back by 0 bases and J by 7 bases, leaving a gap of 15 bases between them. Based on the germline V gene, the CDR1 and CDR2 sequences are SNHLY and FYNNEI. Measured from the cysteine to the phenylalanine, the CDR3 is 16 residues long. The CDR3 DNA has 48 bases and is translated from base 1. Explained via the paper, the time point label denotes: baseline before first vaccination. Vaccinee samples came from UK trials COV001 and COV002, including a single-blind randomized controlled phase 2/3 trial of AZD1222 (ChAdOx1 nCoV-19) in healthy adults. Trial participant PBMC samples were collected at day 0 and day 28 after the second dose for TCRbeta chain sequencing. The investigation overall reported the following: The 56-69-year group was small, and its depth increase did not reach significance, likely because of low power. Vaccine-associated CD4 TCRs spanned the whole spike protein, with dominant responses in regions 160-218 and 743-854. Epitopes outside the regions mutated in the B.1.351 and B.1.1.7 variants were reportedly recognized by nearly half of the unique spike-specific TCRs. Because no day 14 peak-response samples were available, repertoires were characterized only after the peak T cell response. After two AZD1222 doses, spike-specific TCR breadth and depth were significantly higher than at day 0 and than in MenACWY recipients. Most participants were white British and females outnumbered males, and the authors suggested that clonal diversity may have been underestimated. Conclusions about previously exposed vaccinees were limited because only 6 or 7 AZD1222 recipients were SARS-CoV-2 seropositive at baseline.

The chain joins TRBV2 to TRBJ1-4; the D gene is possibly TRBD1, with 5 bases matching. The clonotype comes from an adult in good health. The source material was peripheral blood, sampled on day 0 of AZD1222 vaccination. The CDR3 here reads CASSEARSGWGEKLFF. The DNA sequence is given as TGTGCCAGCAGTGAAGCAAGGTCAGGGTGGGGTGAAAAACTGTTTTTT.